This T cell receptor (beta chain) comes out of a study of cytomegalovirus exposure and HLA in healthy donors. With 60 Vbeta and 13 Jbeta primers, the PCR was carried out. Only in-frame clones appear in the TCRdb table, and some are missing; sequencing was by immunoSEQ multiplex PCR. The repertoire includes 150,000 to 170,000 clones, approximately 80% of them detected once, and roughly 5.5% sits in the top ten. The J segment lost 7 bases and the V segment lost 3 bases, leaving 9 bases of the junction unmatched. The germline CDR1 and CDR2 sequences are SGHDN and FVKESK. The CDR3 sequence is 15 residues long.

The sample was PBMCs. The TCR comes from a woman aged 40-49 years in good health and CMV-seropositive. V gene TRBV14 combines with J gene TRBJ2-1, with 7 bases identical to TRBD2. CDR3 residues: CASSHPAGWLNEQFF. CDR3 in DNA: TGTGCCAGCAGCCACCCAGCGGGATGGCTTAATGAGCAGTTCTTC.